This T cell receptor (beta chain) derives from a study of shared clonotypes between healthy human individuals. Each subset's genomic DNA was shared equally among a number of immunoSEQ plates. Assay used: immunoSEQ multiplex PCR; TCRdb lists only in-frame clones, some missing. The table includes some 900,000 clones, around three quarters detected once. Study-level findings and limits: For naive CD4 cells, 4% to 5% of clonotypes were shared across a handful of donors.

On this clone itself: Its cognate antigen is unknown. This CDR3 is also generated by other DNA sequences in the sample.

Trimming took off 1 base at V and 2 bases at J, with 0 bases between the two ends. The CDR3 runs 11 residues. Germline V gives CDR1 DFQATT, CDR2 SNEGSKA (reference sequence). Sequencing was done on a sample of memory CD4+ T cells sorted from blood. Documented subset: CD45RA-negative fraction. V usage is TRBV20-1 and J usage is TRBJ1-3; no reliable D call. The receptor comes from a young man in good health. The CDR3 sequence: CSARAGNTIYF. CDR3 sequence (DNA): TGCAGTGCTAGAGCTGGAAACACCATATATTTT.